This T cell receptor beta chain was retrieved from a study of blood T cell repertoires in COVID-19. Study at large: The United States, Italy and Spain supplied acute and convalescent COVID-19 samples. The analysed material was cDNA or gDNA that came from T cells, B-cell-depleted T cells, or PBMCs.

Authors' data handling: It was from reference gene primer amplification that nucleated cell counts were estimated. The assay was immunoSEQ multiplex PCR, and TCRdb's table has in-frame clones only and misses some. V, J and clone size derive from that table, while D and trimming were established from the DNA sequence. The table includes 200,000 or so clones, around four fifths detected once. The Seattle patients joined while their infection was active and were tracked longitudinally afterward. Germline V gene data show CDR1 as MNHEY and CDR2 as SVGAGI. V lost 7 bases, J lost 0 bases, and 12 bases lay in between. The CDR3 consists of 14 residues.

Sequenced sample: peripheral blood. The clonotype originates from a woman aged 80 or older with COVID-19, enrolled during active disease. The rearrangement links TRBV6-5 to TRBJ1-1; tentatively, D is TRBD1 (5 bases). The CDR3 bases are TGTGCCAGCATTTCCCCGGGGGTGAACACTGAAGCTTTCTTT. Protein product: CASISPGVNTEAFF.